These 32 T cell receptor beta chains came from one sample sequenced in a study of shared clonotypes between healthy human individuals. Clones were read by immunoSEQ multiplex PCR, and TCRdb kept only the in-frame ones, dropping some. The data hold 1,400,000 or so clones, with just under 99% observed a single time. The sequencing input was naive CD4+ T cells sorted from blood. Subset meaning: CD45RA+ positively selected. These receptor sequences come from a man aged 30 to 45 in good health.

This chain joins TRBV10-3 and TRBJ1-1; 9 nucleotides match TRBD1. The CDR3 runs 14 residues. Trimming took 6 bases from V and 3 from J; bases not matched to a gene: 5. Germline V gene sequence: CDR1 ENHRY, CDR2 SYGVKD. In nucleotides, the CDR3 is TGTGCCATCAGCCGGACAGGGGCGGACACTGAAGCTTTCTTT. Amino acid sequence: CAISRTGADTEAFF.

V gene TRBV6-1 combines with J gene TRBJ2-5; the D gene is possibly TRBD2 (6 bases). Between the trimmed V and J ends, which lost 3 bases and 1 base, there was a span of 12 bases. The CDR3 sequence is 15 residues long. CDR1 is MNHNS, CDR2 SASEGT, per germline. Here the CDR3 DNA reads TGTGCCAGCAGTGATTGGGACTTCCGCCAAGAGACCCAGTACTTC. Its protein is CASSDWDFRQETQYF.

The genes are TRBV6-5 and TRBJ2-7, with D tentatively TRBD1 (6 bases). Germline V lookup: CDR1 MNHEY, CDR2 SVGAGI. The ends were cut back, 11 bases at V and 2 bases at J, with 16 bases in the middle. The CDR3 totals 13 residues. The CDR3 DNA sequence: TGTGCCGCCCATTCGACAGGAGCCTACGAGCAGTACTTC. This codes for CAAHSTGAYEQYF.

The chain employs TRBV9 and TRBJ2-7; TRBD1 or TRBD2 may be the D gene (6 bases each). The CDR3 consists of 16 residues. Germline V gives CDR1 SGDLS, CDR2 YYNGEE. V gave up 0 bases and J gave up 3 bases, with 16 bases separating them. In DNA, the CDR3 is TGTGCCAGCAGCGTAGCCAAGGGGGGCAACCTCTACGAGCAGTACTTC. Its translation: CASSVAKGGNLYEQYF.

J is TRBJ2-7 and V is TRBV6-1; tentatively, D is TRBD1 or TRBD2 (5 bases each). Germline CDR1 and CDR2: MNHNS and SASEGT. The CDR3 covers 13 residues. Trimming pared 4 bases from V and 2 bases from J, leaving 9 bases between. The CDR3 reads CASSVGRTYEQYF. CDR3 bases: TGTGCCAGCAGTGTGGGACGGACCTACGAGCAGTACTTC.

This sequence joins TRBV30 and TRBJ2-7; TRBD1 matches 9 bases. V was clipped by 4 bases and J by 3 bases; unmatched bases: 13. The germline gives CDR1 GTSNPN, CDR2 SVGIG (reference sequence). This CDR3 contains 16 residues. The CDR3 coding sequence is TGTGCCTGGACTTGGGGCGACCCGGGACAGGGCTACGAGCAGTACTTC. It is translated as CAWTWGDPGQGYEQYF. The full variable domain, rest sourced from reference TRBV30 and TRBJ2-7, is SQTIHQWPATLVQPVGSPLSLECTVEGTSNPNLYWYRQAAGRGLQLLFYSVGIGQISSEVPQNLSASRPQDRQFILSSKKLLLSDSGFYLCAWTWGDPGQGYEQYFGPGTRLTVT.

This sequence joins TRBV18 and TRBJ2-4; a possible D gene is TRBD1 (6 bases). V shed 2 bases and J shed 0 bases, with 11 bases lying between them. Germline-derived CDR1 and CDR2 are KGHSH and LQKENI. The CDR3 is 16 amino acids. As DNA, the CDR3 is TGTGCCAGCTCACCAGGGGGCGGTATAGCCAAAAACATTCAGTACTTC. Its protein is CASSPGGGIAKNIQYF.

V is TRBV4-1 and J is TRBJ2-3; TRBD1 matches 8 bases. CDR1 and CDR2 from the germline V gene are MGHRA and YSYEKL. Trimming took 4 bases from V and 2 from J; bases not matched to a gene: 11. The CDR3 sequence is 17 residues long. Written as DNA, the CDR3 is TGCGCCAGCAGCCCCACGGGGACAGGCCTAATCACAGATACGCAGTATTTT. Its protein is CASSPTGTGLITDTQYF.

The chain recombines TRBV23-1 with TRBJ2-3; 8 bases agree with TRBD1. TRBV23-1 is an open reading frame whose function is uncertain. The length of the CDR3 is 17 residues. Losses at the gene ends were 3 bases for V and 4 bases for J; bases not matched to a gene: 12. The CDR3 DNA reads TGCGCCAGCAGTCACCCGGTGGGGGACAGGATTGCAGATACGCAGTATTTT. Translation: CASSHPVGDRIADTQYF.

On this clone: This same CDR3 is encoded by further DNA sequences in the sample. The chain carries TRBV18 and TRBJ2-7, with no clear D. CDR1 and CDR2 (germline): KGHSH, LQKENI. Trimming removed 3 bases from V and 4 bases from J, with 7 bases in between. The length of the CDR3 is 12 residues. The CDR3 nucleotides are TGTGCCAGCTCACCCGCGACATACGAGCAGTACTTC. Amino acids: CASSPATYEQYF.

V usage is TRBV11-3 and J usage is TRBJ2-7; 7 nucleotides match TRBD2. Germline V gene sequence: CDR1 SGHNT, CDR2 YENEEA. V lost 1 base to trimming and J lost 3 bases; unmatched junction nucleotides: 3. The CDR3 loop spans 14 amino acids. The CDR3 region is CASSLAGGSYEQYF. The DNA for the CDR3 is TGTGCCAGCAGCTTAGCTGGCGGGAGCTACGAGCAGTACTTC.

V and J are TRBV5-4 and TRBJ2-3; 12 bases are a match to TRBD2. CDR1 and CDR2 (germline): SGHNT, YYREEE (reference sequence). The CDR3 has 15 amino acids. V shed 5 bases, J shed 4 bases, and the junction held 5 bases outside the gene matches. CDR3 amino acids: CASSGLAGPSDTQYF. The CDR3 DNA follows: TGTGCCAGCAGTGGACTAGCGGGACCTTCAGATACGCAGTATTTT.

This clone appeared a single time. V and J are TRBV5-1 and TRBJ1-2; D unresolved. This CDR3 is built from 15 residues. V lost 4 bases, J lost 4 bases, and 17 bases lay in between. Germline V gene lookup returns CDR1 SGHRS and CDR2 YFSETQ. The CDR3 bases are TGCGCCAGCAGCCCGGTGGGAGGGCGTGCCTATGGCTACACCTTC. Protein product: CASSPVGGRAYGYTF.

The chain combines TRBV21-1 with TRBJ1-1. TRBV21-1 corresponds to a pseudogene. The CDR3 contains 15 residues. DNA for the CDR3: TGTGCCAGCACGGTTAAGGAGCGGCAGAACACTGAAGCTTTCTTT. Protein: CASTVKERQNTEAFF.

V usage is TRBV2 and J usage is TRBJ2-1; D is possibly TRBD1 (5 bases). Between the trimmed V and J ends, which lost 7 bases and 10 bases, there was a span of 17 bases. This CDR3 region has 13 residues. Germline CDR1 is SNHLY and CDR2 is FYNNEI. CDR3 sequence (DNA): TGTGCCAGCATAGTAGGGGCTAATGTGGAGCAGTTCTTC. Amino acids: CASIVGANVEQFF.

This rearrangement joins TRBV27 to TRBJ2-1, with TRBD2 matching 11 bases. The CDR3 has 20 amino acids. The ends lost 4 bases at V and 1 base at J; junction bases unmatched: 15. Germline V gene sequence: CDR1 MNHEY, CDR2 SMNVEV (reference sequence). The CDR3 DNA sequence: TGTGCCAGCAGTTCCCAAGGACTAGCGGGCGGGGGAGGGTCCTACAATGAGCAGTTCTTC. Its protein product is CASSSQGLAGGGGSYNEQFF.

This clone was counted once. In DNA form, the CDR3 reads TGCGCCAGCAGCCAAGAGAGGCGACAGGGAAGGGAGCAGTACTTC. Translating gives CASSQERRQGREQYF. The chain carries TRBV4-3 and TRBJ2-7, with 7 nucleotides matching TRBD1. The V gene's germline CDR1 is LGHNA and CDR2 YSLEER. The CDR3 totals 15 residues. Trimming cost V 0 bases and J 7 bases; bases outside gene matches: 9.

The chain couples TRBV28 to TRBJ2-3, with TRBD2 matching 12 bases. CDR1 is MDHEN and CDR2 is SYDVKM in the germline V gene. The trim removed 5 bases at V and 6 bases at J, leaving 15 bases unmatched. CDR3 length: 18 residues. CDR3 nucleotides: TGTGCCAGCAGTCAACCCCCCGGACTAGCGGGAACTATGGATACGCAGTATTTT. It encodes CASSQPPGLAGTMDTQYF.

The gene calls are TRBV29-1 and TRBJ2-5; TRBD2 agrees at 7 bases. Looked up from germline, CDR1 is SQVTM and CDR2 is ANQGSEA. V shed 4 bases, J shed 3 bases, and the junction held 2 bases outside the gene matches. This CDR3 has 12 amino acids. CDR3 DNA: TGCAGCGTTGGGGAGGGAAAAGAGACCCAGTACTTC. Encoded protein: CSVGEGKETQYF.

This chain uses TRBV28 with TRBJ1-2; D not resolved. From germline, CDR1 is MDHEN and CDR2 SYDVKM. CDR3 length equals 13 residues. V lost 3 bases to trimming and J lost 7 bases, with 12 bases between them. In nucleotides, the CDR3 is TGTGCCAGCAGTTTCTCGGCCGAACTTGGCTACACCTTC. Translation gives CASSFSAELGYTF.

The CDR3 sequence: CASSVQGGETQYF. CDR3 DNA sequence: TGTGCCAGCAGTGTTCAAGGTGGGGAGACCCAGTACTTC. The V call is TRBV6-1, the J call TRBJ2-5; no firm D call. The germline gives CDR1 MNHNS, CDR2 SASEGT. V was cut by 4 bases and J by 5 bases, with 11 bases left in between. The CDR3 is 13 amino acids.

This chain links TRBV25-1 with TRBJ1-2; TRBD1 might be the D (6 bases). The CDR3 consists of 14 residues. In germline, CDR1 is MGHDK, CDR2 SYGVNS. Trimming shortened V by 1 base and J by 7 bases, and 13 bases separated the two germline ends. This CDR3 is CASSELDRGSGYTF. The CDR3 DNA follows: TGTGCCAGCAGTGAATTGGACAGAGGGTCTGGCTACACCTTC.

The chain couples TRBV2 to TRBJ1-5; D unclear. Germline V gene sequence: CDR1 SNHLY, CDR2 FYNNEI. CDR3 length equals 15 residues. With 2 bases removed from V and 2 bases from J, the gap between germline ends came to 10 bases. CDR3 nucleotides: TGTGCCAGCAGTGAACTGGTGAAGGGCAATCAGCCCCAGCATTTT. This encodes CASSELVKGNQPQHF.

The CDR3 region has the DNA TGTGCCGGGAGTCAGCGGGGAGGAGCGGGGGCCAACGTCCTGACTTTC. Translation gives CAGSQRGGAGANVLTF. The gene calls are TRBV19 and TRBJ2-6; 7 nucleotides agree with TRBD2. The CDR3 consists of 16 residues. Germline V gene sequence: CDR1 LNHDA, CDR2 SQIVND (reference sequence). V was clipped by 11 bases and J by 4 bases; unmatched bases: 14.

The CDR3 nucleotides are TGTGCCAGCAATCGAGTAGGATATGGCACTGAAGCTTTCTTT. It yields the protein CASNRVGYGTEAFF. The J gene is TRBJ1-1, the V gene TRBV7-9; D call uncertain. The CDR3 is made up of 14 amino acids. Trimming left V 7 bases short and J 4 bases short, with 16 bases between. Looked up from germline, CDR1 is SEHNR and CDR2 is FQNEAQ (reference sequence).

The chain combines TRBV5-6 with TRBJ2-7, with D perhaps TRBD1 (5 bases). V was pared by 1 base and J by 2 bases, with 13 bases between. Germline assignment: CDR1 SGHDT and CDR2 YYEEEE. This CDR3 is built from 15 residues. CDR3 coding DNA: TGTGCCAGCAGCTTGATGCCAGGGCAGCCCTACGAGCAGTACTTC. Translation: CASSLMPGQPYEQYF.

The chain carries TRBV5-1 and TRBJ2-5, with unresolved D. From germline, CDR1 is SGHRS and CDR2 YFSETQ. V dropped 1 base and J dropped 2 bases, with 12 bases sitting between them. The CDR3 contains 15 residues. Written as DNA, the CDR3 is TGCGCCAGCAGCTTGATGCCAGGCGTTCAAGAGACCCAGTACTTC. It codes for CASSLMPGVQETQYF.

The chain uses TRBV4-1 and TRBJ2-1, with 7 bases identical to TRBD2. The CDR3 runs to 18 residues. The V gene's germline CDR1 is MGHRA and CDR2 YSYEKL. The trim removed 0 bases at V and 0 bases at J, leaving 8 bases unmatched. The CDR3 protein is CASSQEGGLADSYNEQFF. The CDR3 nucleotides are TGCGCCAGCAGCCAAGAGGGCGGCCTAGCGGACTCCTACAATGAGCAGTTCTTC.

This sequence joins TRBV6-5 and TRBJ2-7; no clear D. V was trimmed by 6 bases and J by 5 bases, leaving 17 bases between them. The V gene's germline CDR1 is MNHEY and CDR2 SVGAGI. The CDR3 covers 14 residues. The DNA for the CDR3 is TGTGCCAGCAGACCTCTCAGCGTCGGCGACGAGCAGTACTTC. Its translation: CASRPLSVGDEQYF.

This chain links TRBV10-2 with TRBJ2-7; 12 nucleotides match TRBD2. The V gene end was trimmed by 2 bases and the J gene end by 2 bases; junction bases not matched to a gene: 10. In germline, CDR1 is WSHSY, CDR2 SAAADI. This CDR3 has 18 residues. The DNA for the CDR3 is TGCGCCAGCAGTGAGCTGAGACTAGCGGGAGTGCAAACCTACGAGCAGTACTTC. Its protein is CASSELRLAGVQTYEQYF.

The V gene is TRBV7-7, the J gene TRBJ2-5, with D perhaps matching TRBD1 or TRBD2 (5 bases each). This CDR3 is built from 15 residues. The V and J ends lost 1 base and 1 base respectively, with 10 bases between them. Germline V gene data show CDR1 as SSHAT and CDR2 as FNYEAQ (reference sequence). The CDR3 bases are TGTGCCAGCAGCTTAGACTGGGACGGCCAAGAGACCCAGTACTTC. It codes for CASSLDWDGQETQYF.

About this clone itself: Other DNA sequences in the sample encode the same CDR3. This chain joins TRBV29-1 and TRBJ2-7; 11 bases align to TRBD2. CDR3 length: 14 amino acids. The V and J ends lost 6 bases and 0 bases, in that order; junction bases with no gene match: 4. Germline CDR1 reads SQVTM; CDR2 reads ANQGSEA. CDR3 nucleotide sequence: TGCAGCGTGGCCGGGACTAGCGGCTCCTACGAGCAGTACTTC. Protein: CSVAGTSGSYEQYF.